This passage covers 16 T cell receptor beta chains from one sample sequenced in a study of early T cells in non-severe SARS-CoV-2 infection (dated by TCRdb to 2020 to 2022). Library generation was performed with 5' RACE. TCRdb lists the instrument as NextSeq 500. In-frame beta chains were kept once TCRdb had trimmed the public reads at Q25 with fastp and called clones with MiXCR. Rows with one shared CDR3 protein collapse into an entry with the most common genes and DNA. Recorded for this sample are about 66,000 distinct CDR3 sequences; around 21% of them occurred a single time. Jointly, the top ten make up 15% to 20% of the sample. Sequenced material: whole blood, taken at baseline. Source of these receptors: an adult who was a healthcare worker with PCR-confirmed SARS-CoV-2 infection or an uninfected control (not recorded which).

This clonotype has just a few counts. The chain recombines TRBV29-1 with TRBJ1-1; TRBD1 matches at 8 bases. Per germline, CDR1 SQVTM and CDR2 ANQGSEA. The CDR3 loop spans 11 amino acids. The J segment lost 11 bases and the V segment lost 8 bases, leaving 10 bases of the junction unmatched. The CDR3 sequence: CSSLRSGGAFF. The CDR3 DNA reads as TGCAGCTCCCTGAGATCAGGGGGCGCTTTCTTT.

CDR3 sequence reads: CASSGSTGSRETQYF. CDR3 sequence (DNA): TGTGCCAGCAGCGGCTCGACAGGGTCCAGAGAGACCCAGTACTTC. The chain couples TRBV9 to TRBJ2-5; 7 bases agree with TRBD1. The CDR3 contains 15 residues. Per the germline V gene, CDR1 is SGDLS and CDR2 is YYNGEE. J was trimmed by 4 bases and V by 3 bases; bases with no gene match: 9.

V gene TRBV24-1 combines with J gene TRBJ2-3; possibly TRBD2 for D (5 bases). This CDR3 has 12 amino acids. Germline CDR1 reads KGHDR; CDR2 reads SFDVKD. V lost 2 bases and J lost 6, with 5 bases in between. This CDR3 is CATSDSGDTQYF. CDR3 DNA sequence: TGTGCCACCAGTGATTCGGGGGATACGCAGTATTTT.

This chain connects TRBV18 to TRBJ2-7; D tentatively reads TRBD1 or TRBD2 (6 bases each). Germline V gene lookup returns CDR1 KGHSH and CDR2 LQKENI. Trimming left V 0 bases short and J 3 bases short, with 15 bases between. The CDR3 has 16 amino acids. CDR3 in DNA: TGTGCCAGCTCACCACCCGGAGGGGGGTCAAACTACGAGCAGTACTTC. As protein: CASSPPGGGSNYEQYF.

This clonotype has only a few counts. The V gene is TRBV5-5, the J gene TRBJ1-1; TRBD1 agrees at 7 bases. CDR3 length: 14 residues. The J segment lost 9 bases and the V segment lost 4 bases, leaving 12 bases of the junction unmatched. CDR1 and CDR2 from the germline V gene are SGHKS and YYEKEE (reference sequence). CDR3: CASSPRQGGSQAFF. CDR3 DNA: TGTGCCAGCAGCCCTCGACAGGGCGGGTCGCAAGCTTTCTTT.

V usage is TRBV19 and J usage is TRBJ1-5, with D hard to call. This CDR3 comprises 14 residues. Trimming took off 9 bases at V and 1 base at J, with 13 bases between the two ends. The germline V gene has CDR1 LNHDA and CDR2 SQIVND (reference sequence). The CDR3 nucleotides are TGTGCCAGCCAATCGGTGGGGAGCAATCAGCCCCAGCATTTT. It specifies CASQSVGSNQPQHF.

The chain recombines TRBV12-3 or TRBV12-4 with TRBJ2-2; D not certain. The CDR3 is 13 amino acids. V dropped 6 bases and J dropped 5 bases, with 10 bases sitting between them. CDR3: CASRRTVTGELFF. The DNA of the CDR3 is TGTGCCAGCAGACGAACAGTGACCGGGGAGCTGTTTTTT.

This clonotype was observed a few times. The chain recombines TRBV6-5 with TRBJ1-1; D not resolved. Per germline, CDR1 MNHEY and CDR2 SVGAGI. The ends were cut back, 6 bases at V and 7 bases at J, with 12 bases in the middle. The CDR3 covers 12 residues. CDR3 DNA sequence: TGTGCCAGCAGCTTCATTCCAGGTGAAGCTTTCTTT. Its translation: CASSFIPGEAFF.

This clonotype was picked up a small number of times. This rearrangement joins TRBV12-3 or TRBV12-4 to TRBJ1-5, with D unclear. CDR3 length equals 13 residues. Trimming left V 5 bases short and J 1 base short, with 6 bases between. The CDR3 DNA reads TGTGCCAGCAGTCGGACGAGCAATCAGCCCCAGCATTTT. It encodes CASSRTSNQPQHF.

This clonotype was seen many times. The chain links TRBV11-2 to TRBJ1-4; D gene ambiguous. Germline V gene sequence: CDR1 SGHAT, CDR2 FQNNGV. The ends were cut back, 2 bases at V and 10 bases at J, with 8 bases in the middle. The CDR3 loop spans 12 amino acids. CDR3 sequence reads: CASSLSVGKLFF. The CDR3 DNA reads as TGTGCCAGCAGCTTAAGCGTTGGAAAACTGTTTTTT.

The chain links TRBV7-9 to TRBJ1-2; possible D gene TRBD1, 6 bases. CDR1 SEHNR and CDR2 FQNEAQ come from the germline V gene (reference sequence). The ends were cut back, 2 bases at V and 4 bases at J, with 11 bases in the middle. There are 14 residues in the CDR3. The CDR3 protein is CASSLTRGGYGYTF. CDR3 in DNA: TGTGCCAGCAGCTTAACGCGAGGGGGCTATGGCTACACCTTC.

This clonotype occurred once. Being one base from a much bigger clone, this may be a read error. V usage is TRBV29-1 and J usage is TRBJ2-7; D is unclear. Trimming took 0 bases from V and 3 from J, leaving 3 bases between them. CDR1 SQVTM and CDR2 ANQGSEA come from the germline V gene. The CDR3 length is 11 residues. The CDR3 region is CSVEERYEQYF. In DNA form, the CDR3 reads TGCAGCGTTGAAGAACGCTACGAGCAGTACTTC.

This clonotype was observed a handful of times. The chain recombines TRBV12-3 or TRBV12-4 with TRBJ1-2; D possibly corresponds to TRBD1 (5 bases). V was trimmed by 2 bases and J by 6 bases, leaving 7 bases between them. This CDR3 spans 12 amino acids. The DNA of the CDR3 is TGTGCCAGCAGTTTATGGGGGAATGGCTACACCTTC. Translating it yields CASSLWGNGYTF.

The chain recombines TRBV12-3 or TRBV12-4 with TRBJ1-4, with 8 bases matching TRBD1. V dropped 7 bases and J dropped 4; count of bases not matched to a gene: 2. The CDR3 extends over 13 amino acids. This CDR3 reads CASKGQVNEKLFF. In DNA, the CDR3 is TGTGCCAGCAAGGGACAGGTTAATGAAAAACTGTTTTTT.

In this sample, this clonotype turned up a few times. This chain uses TRBV29-1 with TRBJ2-7; maybe TRBD2 (6 bases). Germline V gene sequence: CDR1 SQVTM, CDR2 ANQGSEA. The CDR3 runs 12 residues. V lost 2 bases and J lost 6, with 11 bases in between. The CDR3 DNA follows: TGCAGCGTTGAAATCGGGAGCGGCGAGCAGTACTTC. It specifies CSVEIGSGEQYF.

This clonotype was picked up many times. The chain has TRBV2 and TRBJ1-2; 8 nucleotides align to TRBD1. V trimming: 8 bases; J trimming: 5 bases; junction bases outside the gene matches: 7. In germline, CDR1 is SNHLY, CDR2 FYNNEI. The CDR3 is 13 residues long. The CDR3 sequence is CASYQGARYGYTF. The CDR3 DNA is TGTGCCAGCTATCAGGGGGCGCGGTATGGCTACACCTTC.